This entry is about one TCR beta chain. Its specificity is unknown. These data are taken from a study of graft-versus-host responses after intestinal transplantation. In the study overall: Recipients underwent multivisceral, liver-intestinal, or isolated intestinal transplants. Anti-thymocyte globulin was used for induction in all recipients, who then took tacrolimus and steroids for approximately 3 years. Study-level results: The recipient marrow held GvH clones, and some of them showed up first in ileum or blood. Patients who carried graft-donor T cell macrochimerism also had high graft-versus-host to host-versus-graft clonal ratios in their allografts.

Measured with immunoSEQ multiplex PCR; TCRdb has only the in-frame clones, and not every one. This sample has tens of thousands of clones; approximately 87% occur once, and the top ten carry 0.39%. The germline CDR1 and CDR2 sequences are MDHEN and SYDVKM. The CDR3 has 15 amino acids. V lost 7 bases, J lost 4 bases, and 17 bases lay in between. The TCR sequence derives from a human donor who was the organ donor for an intestinal transplant. The V call is TRBV28, the J call TRBJ1-5; perhaps TRBD1 as D (6 bases). Sequenced material: unstimulated CD4+ T cells sorted from spleen or lymph node cells, taken before transplant. In nucleotides, the CDR3 is TGTGCCAGCATTGAACCGACAGGACCTAATCAGCCCCAGCATTTT. This encodes CASIEPTGPNQPQHF.